These 20 T cell receptor beta chains share one sample of origin, sequenced in a study of Graves' ophthalmopathy and Graves' hyperthyroidism. From RNA, the CDR3 regions of TCR beta chains were amplified and sequenced. After a first-round RT-PCR with HTBI primers, a second-round multiplex PCR was run. Each CDR3 protein is one row after TCRdb ran MiXCR on the multiplex PCR reads. This table has fewer than 600,000 distinct CDR3 sequences, about 15% appearing once. The sample taken for sequencing was blood. Every receptor here comes from a woman between 25 and 40 years old with Graves' ophthalmopathy.

This clonotype has more than one count but fewer than ten. The chain recombines TRBV7-8 with TRBJ2-2; the D gene is possibly TRBD2 (6 bases). The CDR3 is 15 residues long. CDR1 SGHVS and CDR2 FQNEAQ come from the germline V gene. V was pared by 5 bases and J by 5 bases, with 15 bases between. This CDR3 reads CASSPRGGGTGELFF. CDR3 sequence (DNA): TGTGCCAGCAGCCCACGCGGTGGGGGGACCGGGGAGCTGTTTTTT.

The chain couples TRBV6-5 to TRBJ2-7; TRBD1 is a possible D gene (6 bases). The DNA end is a closer match to TRBJ2-5, so the J assignment may be wrong. The CDR3 length is 15 residues. In germline, CDR1 is MNHEY, CDR2 SVGAGI. This chain's CDR3 is CASSFPGQSDETQYF. The CDR3 DNA is TGTGCCAGCAGTTTCCCCGGACAGAGCGACGAGACCCAGTACTTC.

This clonotype has at least ten counts. This chain joins TRBV6-2 or TRBV6-3 and TRBJ1-5; D might be TRBD1 (6 bases). The germline V gene encodes CDR1 MNHEY and CDR2 SVGEGT. Deletions cut 6 bases from V and 0 bases from J, with 15 bases between. The CDR3 runs to 16 residues. CDR3 in DNA: TGTGCCAGCAGAGACCTCGGACAGCGTAGCAATCAGCCCCAGCATTTT. It codes for CASRDLGQRSNQPQHF.

V and J are TRBV10-3 and TRBJ2-7, with 13 nucleotides matching TRBD2. CDR1 and CDR2 from the germline V gene are ENHRY and SYGVKD. The length of the CDR3 is 13 residues. After removal of 9 bases from V and 7 bases from J, the junction contained 6 bases not matched to a gene. This CDR3 reads CAMRTSGGKEQYF. The CDR3 nucleotides are TGTGCCATGAGGACTAGCGGGGGTAAAGAGCAGTACTTC.

This chain's CDR3 is CSVDRERGTGELFF. In DNA form, the CDR3 reads TGCAGTGTAGATCGGGAGCGGGGCACCGGGGAGCTGTTTTTT. The chain links TRBV20-1 to TRBJ2-2; 7 bases match TRBD2. The CDR3 runs to 14 residues. V lost 7 bases, J lost 4 bases, and 9 bases stayed unmatched. The germline CDR1 and CDR2 sequences are DFQATT and SNEGSKA (reference sequence).

CDR3 region: CASSLDMGAYGYTF. Written as DNA, the CDR3 is TGTGCCAGCAGCTTAGATATGGGGGCCTATGGCTACACCTTC. V is TRBV7-9 and J is TRBJ1-2; a weak D match, TRBD1 (6 bases). This CDR3 is built from 14 residues. The germline V and J ends were trimmed by 1 base and 4 bases, with 10 bases remaining between them. Germline V gene lookup returns CDR1 SEHNR and CDR2 FQNEAQ (reference sequence). The full variable domain, rest sourced from reference TRBV7-9 and TRBJ1-2, is DTGVSQNPRHKITKRGQNVTFRCDPISEHNRLYWYRQTLGQGPEFLTYFQNEAQLEKSRLLSDRFSAERPKGSFSTLEIQRTEQGDSAMYLCASSLDMGAYGYTFGSGTRLTVV.

This clonotype was picked up many times. This sequence joins TRBV12-3 or TRBV12-4 and TRBJ2-5; a possible D gene is TRBD2 (7 bases). This CDR3 comprises 14 residues. The V end lost 3 bases, the J end lost 5 bases, and 13 bases lay between the germline ends. CDR3 in DNA: TGTGCCAGCAGTTTCACCTCGGGGGGCGAGACCCAGTACTTC. It translates to CASSFTSGGETQYF.

This clonotype turned up a few times. The gene calls are TRBV10-3 and TRBJ2-2, with 9 nucleotides matching TRBD1. The CDR3 totals 13 residues. The trim removed 8 bases at V and 5 bases at J, leaving 3 bases unmatched. Germline CDR1 ENHRY, CDR2 SYGVKD. The CDR3 loop is CAIGTGKTGELFF. The CDR3 region has the DNA TGTGCCATCGGGACAGGGAAGACCGGGGAGCTGTTTTTT.

This clonotype was seen many times. The genes are TRBV2 and TRBJ1-1; the D is unclear. This CDR3 contains 15 residues. Trimming left V 2 bases short and J 0 bases short, with 10 bases between. CDR1 is SNHLY, CDR2 FYNNEI, per germline. The CDR3 here is CASSERPFMNTEAFF. CDR3 DNA sequence: TGTGCCAGCAGTGAAAGACCGTTCATGAACACTGAAGCTTTCTTT. Looking up the rest from reference TRBV2 and TRBJ1-1 gives the full variable domain: EPEVTQTPSHQVTQMGQEVILRCVPISNHLYFYWYRQILGQKVEFLVSFYNNEISEKSEIFDDQFSVERPDGSNFTLKIRSTKLEDSAMYFCASSERPFMNTEAFFGQGTRLTVV.

This clonotype showed up many times. CDR3 region: CASSPGGGFTEAFF. DNA of the CDR3: TGTGCCAGCAGCCCCGGAGGGGGTTTCACTGAAGCTTTCTTT. This sequence joins TRBV6-1 and TRBJ1-1; D is possibly TRBD1 (6 bases). V was clipped by 6 bases and J by 4 bases, with 15 bases between them. Germline V gene sequence: CDR1 MNHNS, CDR2 SASEGT. CDR3 length equals 14 residues.

This clonotype came up many times. V gene TRBV6-1 combines with J gene TRBJ1-6, with no clear D. The CDR3 sequence is 18 residues long. Germline CDR1 reads MNHNS; CDR2 reads SASEGT. V lost 6 bases, J lost 0 bases, and 18 bases lay in between. The CDR3 sequence is CASSPGRVLSSYNSPLHF. In DNA, the CDR3 is TGTGCCAGCAGCCCTGGGAGGGTTTTAAGCTCCTATAATTCACCCCTCCACTTT.

There are many counts of this clonotype. This chain connects TRBV7-8 to TRBJ1-1, with D uncertain. This CDR3 region has 13 residues. Germline CDR1 reads SGHVS; CDR2 reads FQNEAQ. V lost 5 bases to trimming and J lost 1 base, with 8 bases between them. The DNA of the CDR3 is TGTGCCAGCAGCCCCAACAGGAACACTGAAGCTTTCTTT. This translates into CASSPNRNTEAFF.

In this sample, this clonotype turned up many times. The chain has TRBV12-3 or TRBV12-4 and TRBJ1-2, with 8 bases identical to TRBD1. The CDR3 covers 15 residues. Losses at the gene ends were 3 bases for V and 2 bases for J; bases not matched to a gene: 5. The CDR3 DNA sequence: TGTGCCAGCAGTTTTTGGACAGGGTCGAACTATGGCTACACCTTC. This translates into CASSFWTGSNYGYTF.

This clonotype has ten or more counts. The genes are TRBV15 and TRBJ2-6; D remains ambiguous. CDR1 and CDR2 from the germline V gene are LNHNV and YYDKDF (reference sequence). Trimming cost V 6 bases and J 0 bases, with 15 bases left between them. The CDR3 length is 17 residues. The CDR3 DNA reads as TGTGCCACCAGAGAGATTCGGGCCTTCTCTGGGGCCAACGTCCTGACTTTC. Translating gives CATREIRAFSGANVLTF.

The J gene is TRBJ2-5, the V gene TRBV6-1, with TRBD2 matching 8 bases. The CDR3 sequence is 15 residues long. V lost 4 bases, J lost 1 base, and 5 bases stayed unmatched. Germline CDR1 and CDR2: MNHNS and SASEGT. DNA for the CDR3: TGTGCCAGCAGTGTAGCGGGACGGGCCCAAGAGACCCAGTACTTC. This translates into CASSVAGRAQETQYF.

There are many counts of this clonotype. The rearrangement joins TRBV28 to TRBJ1-2; 10 bases fit TRBD1. CDR3 length equals 14 residues. The V gene end was trimmed by 5 bases and the J gene end by 4 bases; junction bases not matched to a gene: 4. Germline loops: CDR1 MDHEN, CDR2 SYDVKM. As DNA, the CDR3 is TGTGCCAGCAGTCTGGGACAGGGGATCTATGGCTACACCTTC. Translated: CASSLGQGIYGYTF.

At least ten counts were recorded for this clonotype. The chain recombines TRBV20-1 with TRBJ2-4; 13 bases line up with TRBD2. The germline CDR1 and CDR2 sequences are DFQATT and SNEGSKA (reference sequence). The CDR3 runs to 16 residues. The V segment lost 5 bases and the J segment 0 bases; nucleotides outside the gene matches: 4. The CDR3, as DNA: TGCAGTGCTGAGACTAGCGGGAGGATAGCCAAAAACATTCAGTACTTC. It yields the protein CSAETSGRIAKNIQYF.

The rearrangement uses TRBV6-1 and TRBJ2-5; TRBD1 agrees at 7 bases. The CDR3 length is 15 residues. The germline V gene has CDR1 MNHNS and CDR2 SASEGT. V lost 0 bases to trimming and J lost 3 bases; unmatched junction nucleotides: 4. The CDR3 coding sequence is TGTGCCAGCAGTGAAGCGTGGGGACAGAAAGAGACCCAGTACTTC. Protein product: CASSEAWGQKETQYF.

This clonotype was recorded a few times. The chain uses TRBV11-1 and TRBJ1-3; D ambiguous. Trimming stripped 0 bases from V and 4 bases from J, with 7 bases between. Germline V gene data show CDR1 as SGHAT and CDR2 as FQDESV (reference sequence). The CDR3 extends over 14 amino acids. The CDR3 region has the DNA TGTGCCAGCAGCTTAGCGGTCTTCGGAAACACCATATATTTT. Protein product: CASSLAVFGNTIYF.

At least ten counts were recorded for this clonotype. V usage is TRBV12-3 or TRBV12-4 and J usage is TRBJ1-5, with 7 positions matching TRBD1. The CDR3 consists of 16 residues. With V trimmed by 3 bases and J by 2 bases, 7 bases remained unmatched. The CDR3 here is CASSFTGVGGNQPQHF. The CDR3 bases are TGTGCCAGCAGTTTTACAGGGGTGGGGGGCAATCAGCCCCAGCATTTT.